The clone carrying this T cell receptor (beta chain) was seen just once. The antigen is not known. The time point denotes: after neoadjuvant nivolumab, at surgical resection. These oral cavity squamous cell carcinomas were HPV-negative and locally advanced. V shed 3 bases, J shed 6 bases, and the junction held 8 bases outside the gene matches. CDR1 SEHNR and CDR2 FQNEAQ come from the germline V gene (reference sequence). This CDR3 is 16 amino acids long. The data were obtained in a study of neoadjuvant anti-PD-1 for oral cavity cancer. At the level of the study: Nivolumab at 3 mg/kg was mostly given biweekly, three to four doses, pre-surgery. Patients without progression got a fourth dose around day 43.

Method: immunoSEQ multiplex PCR; TCRdb's copy keeps in-frame clones and lacks some. The sample consists of roughly 8,800 clones, around 66% of them appearing once. Findings and caveats of the study: Higher pretreatment blood Treg/Th17 ratios correlated with higher pretreatment blood and lower post-treatment tumor TCRbeta clonality.

V and J are TRBV7-9 and TRBJ2-2; 9 bases line up with TRBD2. The receptor was derived from a person aged 35-79 years with oral cavity squamous cell carcinoma. The sequenced sample was PBMCs, obtained after nivolumab (anti-PD-1) treatment. CDR3 protein: CASSFVPGLAPGELFF. In DNA, the CDR3 is TGTGCCAGCAGCTTCGTACCGGGACTAGCCCCCGGGGAGCTGTTTTTT.